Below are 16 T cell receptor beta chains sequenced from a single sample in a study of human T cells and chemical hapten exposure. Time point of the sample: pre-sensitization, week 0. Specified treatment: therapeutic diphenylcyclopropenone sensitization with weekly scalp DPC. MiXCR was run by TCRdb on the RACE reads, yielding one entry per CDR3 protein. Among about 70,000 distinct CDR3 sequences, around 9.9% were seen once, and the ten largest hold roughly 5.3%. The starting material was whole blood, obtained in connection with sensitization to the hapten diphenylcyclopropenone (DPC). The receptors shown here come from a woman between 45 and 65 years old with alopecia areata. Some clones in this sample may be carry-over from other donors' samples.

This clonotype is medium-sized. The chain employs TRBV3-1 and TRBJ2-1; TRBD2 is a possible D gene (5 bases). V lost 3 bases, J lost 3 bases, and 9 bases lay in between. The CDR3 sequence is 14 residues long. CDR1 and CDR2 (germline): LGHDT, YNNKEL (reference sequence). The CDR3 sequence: CASSHPGIYNEQFF. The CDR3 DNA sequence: TGTGCCAGCAGCCATCCGGGGATCTACAATGAGCAGTTCTTC.

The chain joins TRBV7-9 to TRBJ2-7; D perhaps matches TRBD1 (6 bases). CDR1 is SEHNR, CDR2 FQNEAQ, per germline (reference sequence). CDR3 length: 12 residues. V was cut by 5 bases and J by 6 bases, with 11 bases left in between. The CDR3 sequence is CASSPQGTEQYF. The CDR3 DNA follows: TGTGCCAGCAGCCCGCAGGGGACCGAGCAGTACTTC.

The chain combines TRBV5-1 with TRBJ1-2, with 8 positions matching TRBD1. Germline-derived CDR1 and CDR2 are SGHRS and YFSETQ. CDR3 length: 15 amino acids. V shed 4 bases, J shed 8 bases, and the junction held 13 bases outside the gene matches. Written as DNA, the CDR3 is TGCGCCAGCAGCACCACCCCCGGGACAGGTTTAGGCTACACCTTC. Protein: CASSTTPGTGLGYTF.

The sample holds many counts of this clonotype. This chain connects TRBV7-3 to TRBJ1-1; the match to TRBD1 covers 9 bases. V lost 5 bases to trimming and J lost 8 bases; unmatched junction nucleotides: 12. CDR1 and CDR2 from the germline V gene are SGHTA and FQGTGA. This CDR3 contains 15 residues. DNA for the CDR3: TGTGCCAGCAGCCCCAAGCAAATAGGACAGGGGGAAGCTTTCTTT. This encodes CASSPKQIGQGEAFF.

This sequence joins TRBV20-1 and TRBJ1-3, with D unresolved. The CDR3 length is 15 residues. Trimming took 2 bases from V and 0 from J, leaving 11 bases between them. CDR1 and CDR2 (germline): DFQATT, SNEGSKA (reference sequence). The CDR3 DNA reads TGCAGTGCTAGAAGGTCCGCCAGCTCTGGAAACACCATATATTTT. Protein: CSARRSASSGNTIYF.

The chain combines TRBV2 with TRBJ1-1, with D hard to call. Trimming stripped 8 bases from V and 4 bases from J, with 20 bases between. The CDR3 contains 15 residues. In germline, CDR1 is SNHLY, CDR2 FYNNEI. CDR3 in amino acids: CASPSSNVKSTEAFF. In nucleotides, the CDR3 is TGTGCCAGCCCGTCCTCGAATGTAAAGAGCACTGAAGCTTTCTTT.

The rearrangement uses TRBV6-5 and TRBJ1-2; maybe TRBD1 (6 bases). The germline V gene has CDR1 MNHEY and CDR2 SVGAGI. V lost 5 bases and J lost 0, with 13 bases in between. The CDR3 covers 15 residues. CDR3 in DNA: TGTGCCAGCAGTCCTCAGGGGAGGACTAACTATGGCTACACCTTC. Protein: CASSPQGRTNYGYTF.

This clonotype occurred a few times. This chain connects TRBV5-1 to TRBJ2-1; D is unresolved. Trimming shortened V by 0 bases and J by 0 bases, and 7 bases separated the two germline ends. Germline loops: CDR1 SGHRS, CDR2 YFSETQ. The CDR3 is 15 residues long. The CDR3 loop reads CASSLGESSYNEQFF. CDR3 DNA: TGCGCCAGCAGCTTGGGGGAAAGCTCCTACAATGAGCAGTTCTTC.

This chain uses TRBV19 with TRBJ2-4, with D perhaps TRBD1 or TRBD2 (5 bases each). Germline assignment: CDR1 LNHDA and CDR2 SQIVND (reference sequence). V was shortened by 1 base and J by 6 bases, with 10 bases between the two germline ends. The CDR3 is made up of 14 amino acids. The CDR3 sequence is CASSIAGTINIQYF. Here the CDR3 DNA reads TGTGCCAGTAGTATAGCGGGGACGATAAACATTCAGTACTTC.

DNA of the CDR3: TGCAGTGCAGCGGACAGGAGGGTTGATAGCACAGATACGCAGTATTTT. Protein product: CSAADRRVDSTDTQYF. This chain joins TRBV20-1 and TRBJ2-3; perhaps TRBD1 as D (7 bases). Germline CDR1 DFQATT, CDR2 SNEGSKA (reference sequence). Between the trimmed V and J ends, which lost 6 bases and 0 bases, there was a span of 19 bases. CDR3 length: 16 residues.

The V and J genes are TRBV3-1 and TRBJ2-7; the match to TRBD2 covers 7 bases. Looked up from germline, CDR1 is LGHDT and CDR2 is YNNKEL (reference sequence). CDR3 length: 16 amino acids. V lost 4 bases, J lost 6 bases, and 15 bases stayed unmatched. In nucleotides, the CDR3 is TGTGCCAGCAGCCCACACCGGACTGGGAGGGCAATCGAGCAGTACTTC. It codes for CASSPHRTGRAIEQYF.

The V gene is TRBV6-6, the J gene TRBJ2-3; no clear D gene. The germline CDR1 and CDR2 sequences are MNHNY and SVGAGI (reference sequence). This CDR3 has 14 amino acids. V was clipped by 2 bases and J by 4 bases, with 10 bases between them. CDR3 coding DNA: TGTGCCAGCAGTTACGGGGTTGTGGCAGATACGCAGTATTTT. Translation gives CASSYGVVADTQYF.

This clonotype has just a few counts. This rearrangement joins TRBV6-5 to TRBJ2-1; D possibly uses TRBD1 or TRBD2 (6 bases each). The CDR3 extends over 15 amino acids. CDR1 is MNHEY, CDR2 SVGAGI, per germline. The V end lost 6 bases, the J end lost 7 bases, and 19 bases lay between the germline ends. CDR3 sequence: CASSLRRGLGNEQFF. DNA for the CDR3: TGTGCCAGCAGCCTCCGACGGGGGCTGGGGAATGAGCAGTTCTTC.

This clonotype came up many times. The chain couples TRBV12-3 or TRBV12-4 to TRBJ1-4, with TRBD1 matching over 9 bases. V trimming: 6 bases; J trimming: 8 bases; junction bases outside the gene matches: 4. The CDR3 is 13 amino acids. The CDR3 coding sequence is TGTGCCAGCAGCCCTGGACAGGGGGAAAAACTGTTTTTT. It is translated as CASSPGQGEKLFF.

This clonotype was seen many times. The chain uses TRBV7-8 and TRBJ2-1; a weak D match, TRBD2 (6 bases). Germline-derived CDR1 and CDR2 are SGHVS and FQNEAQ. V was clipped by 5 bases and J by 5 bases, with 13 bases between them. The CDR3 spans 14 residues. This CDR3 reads CASSRGGRDNEQFF. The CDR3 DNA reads TGTGCCAGCAGCCGAGGAGGGCGGGACAATGAGCAGTTCTTC.

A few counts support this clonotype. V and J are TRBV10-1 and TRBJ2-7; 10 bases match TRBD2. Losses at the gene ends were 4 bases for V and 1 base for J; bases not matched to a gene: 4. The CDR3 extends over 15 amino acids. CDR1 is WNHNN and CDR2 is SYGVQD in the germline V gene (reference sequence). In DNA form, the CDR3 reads TGCGCCAGCAGTGCCGGGACTAGCGTTTCCTACGAGCAGTACTTC. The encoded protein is CASSAGTSVSYEQYF.